A single sample gave rise to the 12 T cell receptor beta chains below, sequenced in a study of T cells after yellow fever vaccination. TCRdb re-derived calls from the 5' RACE reads in MiXCR, one entry per CDR3 protein. The profile covers more than 450,000 distinct CDR3 sequences, with roughly a fifth appearing a single time and approximately 16% taken by the ten largest. This specimen consisted of PBMCs, obtained around 3 weeks after the first yellow fever vaccination. Receptors originate from a man between 18 and 35 years old who received the YFV17D yellow fever vaccine.

This clonotype was seen a few times. This chain links TRBV27 with TRBJ2-5; no clear D. V lost 3 bases and J 2 bases, leaving 7 bases between the germline ends. CDR3 length equals 13 residues. CDR1 MNHEY and CDR2 SMNVEV come from the germline V gene (reference sequence). The CDR3 reads CASSFQMQETQYF. In DNA form, the CDR3 reads TGTGCCAGCAGTTTTCAGATGCAAGAGACCCAGTACTTC.

This clonotype was picked up a small number of times. The chain uses TRBV20-1 and TRBJ2-5; a weak D match, TRBD1 (5 bases). The CDR3 sequence is 13 residues long. V lost 1 base and J lost 3, with 9 bases in between. Germline CDR1 is DFQATT and CDR2 is SNEGSKA (reference sequence). The chain's CDR3 is CSARVTGKETQYF. The CDR3 nucleotides are TGCAGTGCTAGAGTCACAGGAAAAGAGACCCAGTACTTC.

This clonotype appeared a few times. The chain combines TRBV7-6 with TRBJ2-1; 12 bases map to TRBD2. Trimming removed 4 bases from V and 8 bases from J; junction bases left unmatched: 6. CDR3 length: 15 amino acids. Germline CDR1 is SGHVS and CDR2 is FNYEAQ. The CDR3 DNA follows: TGTGCCAGCAGCTCAACTAGCGGGGGGAGGCATGAGCAGTTCTTC. It codes for CASSSTSGGRHEQFF.

The V call is TRBV6-5, the J call TRBJ2-5, with TRBD2 identical over 8 bases. Trimming cost V 4 bases and J 1 base; bases outside gene matches: 8. CDR3 size: 16 residues. Per germline, CDR1 MNHEY and CDR2 SVGAGI. CDR3 nucleotide sequence: TGTGCCAGCAGTTCGGGGGGGCGGGGAGCCCAAGAGACCCAGTACTTC. Residues: CASSSGGRGAQETQYF.

This sequence joins TRBV7-8 and TRBJ1-2; D gene uncertain. Per germline, CDR1 SGHVS and CDR2 FQNEAQ. The CDR3 consists of 16 residues. The V end was cut by 5 bases, the J end by 1 base, with 17 bases between. The CDR3: CASSPKSGIDNYGYTF. The CDR3 bases are TGTGCCAGCAGCCCCAAATCGGGGATCGATAACTATGGCTACACCTTC.

The V gene is TRBV27, the J gene TRBJ1-4; no clear D. CDR1 and CDR2 (germline): MNHEY, SMNVEV (reference sequence). V shed 6 bases and J shed 8 bases, with 16 bases lying between them. This CDR3 is 14 amino acids long. CDR3 nucleotides: TGTGCCAGCAGACCCCAAGGCGGGAGAGAAAAACTGTTTTTT. Translation: CASRPQGGREKLFF.

The genes are TRBV6-2 or TRBV6-3 and TRBJ2-2; 10 positions agree with TRBD1. Germline lookup yields CDR1 MNHEY and CDR2 SVGEGT. Unmatched junction bases numbered 9, after V lost 6 bases and J lost 5 bases. This CDR3 comprises 16 residues. CDR3 coding DNA: TGTGCCAGCAGGCTAAGGGACAGGGGATTAACCGGGGAGCTGTTTTTT. This encodes CASRLRDRGLTGELFF.

V is TRBV20-1 and J is TRBJ1-5, with a weak D call TRBD1 (5 bases). The germline V and J ends were trimmed by 3 bases and 6 bases, with 15 bases remaining between them. CDR1 and CDR2 from the germline V gene are DFQATT and SNEGSKA (reference sequence). CDR3 size: 14 residues. The CDR3 reads CSASRVGVGQPQHF. The CDR3 nucleotides read TGCAGTGCTAGTAGGGTAGGGGTAGGTCAGCCCCAGCATTTT.

This chain connects TRBV6-1 to TRBJ2-3, with D tentatively TRBD2 (6 bases). V lost 8 bases and J lost 0, with 21 bases in between. This CDR3 is built from 17 residues. Germline CDR1 is MNHNS and CDR2 is SASEGT. The CDR3 region is CASRGIPEGTSTDTQYF. The CDR3 DNA follows: TGTGCCAGCCGCGGTATTCCGGAGGGGACTAGCACAGATACGCAGTATTTT.

This clonotype turned up a few times. The CDR3 DNA reads TGCAGCTGTACCGGACAGGGGTCTGGCTACACCTTC. Protein: CSCTGQGSGYTF. This chain links TRBV29-1 with TRBJ1-2; 9 positions match TRBD1. This CDR3 has 12 residues. CDR1 and CDR2 from the germline V gene are SQVTM and ANQGSEA. V was clipped by 8 bases and J by 7 bases; unmatched bases: 8.

The chain links TRBV4-3 to TRBJ2-3; D possibly uses TRBD1 or TRBD2 (7 bases each). CDR1 LGHNA and CDR2 YSLEER come from the germline V gene. V lost 1 base to trimming and J lost 1 base, with 9 bases between them. The length of the CDR3 is 15 residues. CDR3 sequence (DNA): TGCGCCAGCAGCCAAGCAGGGGGGGGCACAGATACGCAGTATTTT. It translates to CASSQAGGGTDTQYF.

This clonotype was found a few times. The gene calls are TRBV28 and TRBJ1-3; no clear D gene. CDR3 size: 13 residues. In germline, CDR1 is MDHEN, CDR2 SYDVKM. With 3 bases removed from V and 7 bases from J, the gap between germline ends came to 10 bases. The CDR3 nucleotides read TGTGCCAGCAGTTTCCAGTTCTCGAACACCATATATTTT. Its translation: CASSFQFSNTIYF.